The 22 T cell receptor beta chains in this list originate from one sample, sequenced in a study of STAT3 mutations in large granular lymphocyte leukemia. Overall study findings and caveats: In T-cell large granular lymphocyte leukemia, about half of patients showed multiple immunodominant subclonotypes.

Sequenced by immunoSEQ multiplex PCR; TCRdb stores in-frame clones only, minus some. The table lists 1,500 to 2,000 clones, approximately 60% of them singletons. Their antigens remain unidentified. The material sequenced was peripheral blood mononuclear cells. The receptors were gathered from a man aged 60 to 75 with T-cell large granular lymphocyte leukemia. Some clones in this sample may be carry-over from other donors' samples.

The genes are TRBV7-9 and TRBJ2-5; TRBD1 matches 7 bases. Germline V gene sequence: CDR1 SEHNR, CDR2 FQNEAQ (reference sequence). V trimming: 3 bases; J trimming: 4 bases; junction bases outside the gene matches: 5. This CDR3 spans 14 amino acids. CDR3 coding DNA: TGTGCCAGCAGCTTCGGACAGGCGGGAGAGACCCAGTACTTC. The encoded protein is CASSFGQAGETQYF.

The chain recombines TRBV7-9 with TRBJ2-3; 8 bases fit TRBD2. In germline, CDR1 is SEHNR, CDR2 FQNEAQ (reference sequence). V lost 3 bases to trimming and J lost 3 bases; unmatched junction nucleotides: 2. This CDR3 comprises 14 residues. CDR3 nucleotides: TGTGCCAGCAGCTTGAGCGGGAGTACAGATACGCAGTATTTT. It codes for CASSLSGSTDTQYF.

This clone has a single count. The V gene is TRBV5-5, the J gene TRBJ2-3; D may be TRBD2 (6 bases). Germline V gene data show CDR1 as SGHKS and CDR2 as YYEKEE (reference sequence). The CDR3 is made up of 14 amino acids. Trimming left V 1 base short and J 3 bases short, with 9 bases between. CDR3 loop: CASSLLSGTDTQYF. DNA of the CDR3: TGTGCCAGCAGCTTGTTGAGCGGGACAGATACGCAGTATTTT.

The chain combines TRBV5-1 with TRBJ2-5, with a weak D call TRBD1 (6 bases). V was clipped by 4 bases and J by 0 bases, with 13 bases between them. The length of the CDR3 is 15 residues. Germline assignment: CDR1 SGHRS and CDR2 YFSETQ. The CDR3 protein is CASSLYGQHQETQYF. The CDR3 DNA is TGCGCCAGCAGCCTATACGGACAGCACCAAGAGACCCAGTACTTC.

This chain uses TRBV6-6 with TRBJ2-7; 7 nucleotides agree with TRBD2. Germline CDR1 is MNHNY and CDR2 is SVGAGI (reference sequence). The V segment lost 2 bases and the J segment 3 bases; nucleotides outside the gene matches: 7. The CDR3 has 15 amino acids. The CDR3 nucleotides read TGTGCCAGCAGTTACGCCCCTAGCGGTGGCTACGAGCAGTACTTC. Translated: CASSYAPSGGYEQYF.

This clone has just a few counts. CDR3 in amino acids: CSVDYGTDTQYF. DNA for the CDR3: TGCAGCGTTGATTACGGCACAGATACGCAGTATTTT. V and J are TRBV29-1 and TRBJ2-3, with unresolved D. With 3 bases removed from V and 1 base from J, the gap between germline ends came to 5 bases. CDR1 is SQVTM and CDR2 is ANQGSEA in the germline V gene. The CDR3 length is 12 residues.

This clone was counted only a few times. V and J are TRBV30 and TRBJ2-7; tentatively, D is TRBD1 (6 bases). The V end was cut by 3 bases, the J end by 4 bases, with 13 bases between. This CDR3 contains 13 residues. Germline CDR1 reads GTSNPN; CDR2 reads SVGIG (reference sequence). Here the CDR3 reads CAWSNRVGYEQYF. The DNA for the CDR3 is TGTGCCTGGAGCAACAGGGTGGGTTACGAGCAGTACTTC. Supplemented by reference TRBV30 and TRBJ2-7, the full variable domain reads SQTIHQWPATLVQPVGSPLSLECTVEGTSNPNLYWYRQAAGRGLQLLFYSVGIGQISSEVPQNLSASRPQDRQFILSSKKLLLSDSGFYLCAWSNRVGYEQYFGPGTRLTVT.

The CDR3 coding sequence is TGTGCCTGCTCAGGGGGCCCTAACTATGGCTACACCTTC. Translation gives CACSGGPNYGYTF. The V call is TRBV7-8, the J call TRBJ1-2; TRBD1 matches at 8 bases. The germline V gene has CDR1 SGHVS and CDR2 FQNEAQ. The junction had 5 bases not matched to a gene; V was cut back by 11 bases and J by 0 bases. This CDR3 comprises 13 residues.

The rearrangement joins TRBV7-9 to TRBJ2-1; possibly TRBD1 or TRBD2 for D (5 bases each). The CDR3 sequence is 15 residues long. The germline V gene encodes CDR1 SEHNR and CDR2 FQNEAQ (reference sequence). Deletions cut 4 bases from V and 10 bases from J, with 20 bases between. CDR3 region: CASSSGTISTEEQFF. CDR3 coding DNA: TGTGCCAGCAGCTCCGGGACGATTTCGACCGAAGAGCAGTTCTTC.

The CDR3 loop is CASSQDYWTKAYEQYF. The CDR3 DNA follows: TGCGCCAGCAGCCAAGATTACTGGACAAAAGCCTACGAGCAGTACTTC. The V gene is TRBV4-1, the J gene TRBJ2-7; possibly TRBD1 for D (5 bases). This CDR3 has 16 amino acids. The V gene's germline CDR1 is MGHRA and CDR2 YSYEKL. V was shortened by 0 bases and J by 2 bases, with 14 bases between the two germline ends.

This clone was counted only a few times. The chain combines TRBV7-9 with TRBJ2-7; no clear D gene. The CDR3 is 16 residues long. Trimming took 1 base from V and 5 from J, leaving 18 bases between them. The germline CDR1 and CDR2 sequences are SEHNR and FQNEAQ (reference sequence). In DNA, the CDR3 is TGTGCCAGCAGCTTAGTGGTGCAGCAGCTTAGCCACGAGCAGTACTTC. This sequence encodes CASSLVVQQLSHEQYF. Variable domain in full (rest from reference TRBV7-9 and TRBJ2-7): DTGVSQNPRHKITKRGQNVTFRCDPISEHNRLYWYRQTLGQGPEFLTYFQNEAQLEKSRLLSDRFSAERPKGSFSTLEIQRTEQGDSAMYLCASSLVVQQLSHEQYFGPGTRLTVT.

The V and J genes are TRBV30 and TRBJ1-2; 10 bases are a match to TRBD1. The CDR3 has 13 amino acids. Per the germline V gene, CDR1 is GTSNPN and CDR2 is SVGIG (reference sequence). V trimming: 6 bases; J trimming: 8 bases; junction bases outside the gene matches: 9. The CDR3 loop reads CACQLGTGEGYTF. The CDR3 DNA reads TGTGCCTGCCAGCTCGGGACAGGGGAAGGCTACACCTTC.

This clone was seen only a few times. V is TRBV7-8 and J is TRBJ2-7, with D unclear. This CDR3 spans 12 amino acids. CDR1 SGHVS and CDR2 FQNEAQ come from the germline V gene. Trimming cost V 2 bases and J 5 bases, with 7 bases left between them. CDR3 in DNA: TGTGCCAGCAGCTTATCCTTTGACGAGCAGTACTTC. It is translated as CASSLSFDEQYF.

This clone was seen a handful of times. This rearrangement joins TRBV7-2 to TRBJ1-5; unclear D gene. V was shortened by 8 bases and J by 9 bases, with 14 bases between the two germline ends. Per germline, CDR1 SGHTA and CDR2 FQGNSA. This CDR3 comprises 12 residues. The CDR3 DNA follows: TGTGCCAGCGGGCAGGCCACTGGGCCCCAGCATTTT. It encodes CASGQATGPQHF.

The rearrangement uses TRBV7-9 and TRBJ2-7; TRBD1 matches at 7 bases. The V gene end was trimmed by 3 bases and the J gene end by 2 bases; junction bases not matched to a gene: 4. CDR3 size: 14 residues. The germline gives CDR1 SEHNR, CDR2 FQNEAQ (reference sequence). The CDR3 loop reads CASSFTGVTYEQYF. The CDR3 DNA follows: TGTGCCAGCAGCTTTACAGGGGTCACCTACGAGCAGTACTTC.

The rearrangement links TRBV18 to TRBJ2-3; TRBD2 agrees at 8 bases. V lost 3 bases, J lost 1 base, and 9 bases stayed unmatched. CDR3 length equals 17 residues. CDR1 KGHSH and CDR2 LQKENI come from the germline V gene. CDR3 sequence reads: CASSPQLAVDGTDTQYF. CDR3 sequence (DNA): TGTGCCAGCTCACCCCAACTAGCGGTGGATGGCACAGATACGCAGTATTTT.

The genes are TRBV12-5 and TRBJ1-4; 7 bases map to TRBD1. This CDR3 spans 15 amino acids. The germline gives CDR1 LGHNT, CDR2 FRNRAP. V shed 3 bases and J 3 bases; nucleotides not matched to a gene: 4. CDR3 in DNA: TGTGCTAGTGGTTTTGGGGGGACAGCTAATGAAAAACTGTTTTTT. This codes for CASGFGGTANEKLFF. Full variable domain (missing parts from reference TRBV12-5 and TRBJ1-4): DARVTQTPRHKVTEMGQEVTMRCQPILGHNTVFWYRQTMMQGLELLAYFRNRAPLDDSGMPKDRFSAEMPDATLATLKIQPSEPRDSAVYFCASGFGGTANEKLFFGSGTQLSVL.

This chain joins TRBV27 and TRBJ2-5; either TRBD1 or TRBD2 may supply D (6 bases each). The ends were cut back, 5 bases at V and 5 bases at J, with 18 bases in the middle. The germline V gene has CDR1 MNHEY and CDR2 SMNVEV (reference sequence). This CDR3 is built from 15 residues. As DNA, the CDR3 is TGTGCCAGCAGTGTCGCATGGGGGGCGGGGGAGACCCAGTACTTC. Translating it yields CASSVAWGAGETQYF.

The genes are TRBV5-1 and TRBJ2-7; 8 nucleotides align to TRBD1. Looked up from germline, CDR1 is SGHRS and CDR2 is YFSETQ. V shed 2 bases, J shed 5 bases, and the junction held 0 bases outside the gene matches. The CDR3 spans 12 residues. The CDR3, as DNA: TGCGCCAGCAGCTTACAGGGGGACGAGCAGTACTTC. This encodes CASSLQGDEQYF.

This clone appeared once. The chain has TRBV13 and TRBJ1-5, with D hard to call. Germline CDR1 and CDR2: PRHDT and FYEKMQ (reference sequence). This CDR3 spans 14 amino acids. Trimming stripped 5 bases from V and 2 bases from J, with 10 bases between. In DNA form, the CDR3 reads TGTGCCAGCAGCCGGGGAGAAGGCAATCAGCCCCAGCATTTT. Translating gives CASSRGEGNQPQHF. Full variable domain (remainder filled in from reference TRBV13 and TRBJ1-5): AAGVIQSPRHLIKEKRETATLKCYPIPRHDTVYWYQQGPGQDPQFLISFYEKMQSDKGSIPDRFSAQQFSDYHSELNMSSLELGDSALYFCASSRGEGNQPQHFGDGTRLSIL.

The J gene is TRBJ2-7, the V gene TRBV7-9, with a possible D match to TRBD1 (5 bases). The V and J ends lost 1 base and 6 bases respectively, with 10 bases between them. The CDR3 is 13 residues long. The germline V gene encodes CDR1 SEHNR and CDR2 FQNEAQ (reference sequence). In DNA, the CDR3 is TGTGCCAGCAGCTTAGACGGACAACGCGAGCAGTACTTC. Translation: CASSLDGQREQYF.

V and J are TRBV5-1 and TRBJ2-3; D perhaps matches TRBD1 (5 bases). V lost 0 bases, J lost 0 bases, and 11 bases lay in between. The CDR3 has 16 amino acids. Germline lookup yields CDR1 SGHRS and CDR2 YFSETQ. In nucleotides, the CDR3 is TGCGCCAGCAGCTTGGCGCAGGGTGGGAGCACAGATACGCAGTATTTT. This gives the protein CASSLAQGGSTDTQYF.